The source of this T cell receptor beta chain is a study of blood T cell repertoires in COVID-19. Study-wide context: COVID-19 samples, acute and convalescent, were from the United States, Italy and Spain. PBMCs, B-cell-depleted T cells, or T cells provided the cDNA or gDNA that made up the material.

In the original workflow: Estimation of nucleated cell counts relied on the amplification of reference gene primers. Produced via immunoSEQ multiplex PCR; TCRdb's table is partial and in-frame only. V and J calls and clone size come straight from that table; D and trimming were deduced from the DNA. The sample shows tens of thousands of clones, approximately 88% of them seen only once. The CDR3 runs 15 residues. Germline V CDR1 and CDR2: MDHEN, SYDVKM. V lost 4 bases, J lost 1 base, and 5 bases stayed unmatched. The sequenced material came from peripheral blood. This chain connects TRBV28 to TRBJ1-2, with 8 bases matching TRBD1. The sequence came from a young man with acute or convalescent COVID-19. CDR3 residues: CASSSTGGGNYGYTF. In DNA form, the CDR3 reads TGTGCCAGCAGTTCCACAGGGGGGGGTAACTATGGCTACACCTTC.